The clone carrying this T cell receptor beta chain has more than one count but fewer than ten. The antigen is unknown. Primers included in the PCR were 60 Vbeta and 13 Jbeta primers. TCRdb's table, derived via immunoSEQ multiplex PCR, lists solely in-frame clones and lacks some. The sample contains 100,000 to 120,000 clones, roughly 12% of which appear only once. The data stem from a study of cytomegalovirus exposure and HLA in healthy donors. Findings and caveats of the study: What TCR beta sequences reportedly achieved was accurate prediction of HLA-A and HLA-B alleles in most subjects. With further analysis later on, most CMV-associated TCR beta chains appeared HLA-restricted.

Deletions cut 3 bases from V and 6 bases from J, with 12 bases between. The CDR3 consists of 14 residues. The V gene's germline CDR1 is MNHNY and CDR2 SVGAGI (reference sequence). Source material: PBMCs. The chain employs TRBV6-6 and TRBJ2-1; D perhaps matches TRBD2 (5 bases). This TCR came from a man in his forties or fifties in good health and CMV-seropositive. The DNA for the CDR3 is TGTGCCAGCAGTTATCGGGAAAGTGGCAATGAGCAGTTCTTC. As protein: CASSYRESGNEQFF.